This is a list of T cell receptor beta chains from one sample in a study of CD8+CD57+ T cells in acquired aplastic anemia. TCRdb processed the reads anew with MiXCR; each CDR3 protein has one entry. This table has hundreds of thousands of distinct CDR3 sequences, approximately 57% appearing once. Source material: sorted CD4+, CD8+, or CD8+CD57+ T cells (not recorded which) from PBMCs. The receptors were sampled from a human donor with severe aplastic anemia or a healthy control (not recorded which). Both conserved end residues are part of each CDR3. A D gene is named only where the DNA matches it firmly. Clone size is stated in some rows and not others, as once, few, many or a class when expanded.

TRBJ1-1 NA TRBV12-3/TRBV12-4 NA TGTGCCAGCAGTTTGGTCGAGGACACTGAAGCTTTCTTT CASSLVEDTEAFF
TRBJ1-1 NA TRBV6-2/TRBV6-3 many TGTGCCATCGTGCAGGGCACTGAAGCTTTCTTT CAIVQGTEAFF
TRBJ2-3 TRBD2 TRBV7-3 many TGTGCCAGCTCCCCTGGGCGGGGGGCTGCAGATACGCAGTATTTT CASSPGRGAADTQYF
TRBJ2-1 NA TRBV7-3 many TGTGCCAGCAGCCCCCAGCCAGGGTTGGGCAATGAGCAGTTCTTC CASSPQPGLGNEQFF
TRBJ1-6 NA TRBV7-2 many TGTGCCAGCAGCTTAGGGGGGTCCAATTCACCCCTCCACTTT CASSLGGSNSPLHF
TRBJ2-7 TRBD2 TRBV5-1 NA TGCGCCAGCAGCTTGGAGGGGCGTGCGGGAGGACACTACGAGCAGTACTTC CASSLEGRAGGHYEQYF
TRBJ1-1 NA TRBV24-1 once TGTGCCACCAGTGCGGGCTTAGAAGCTTTCTTT CATSAGLEAFF
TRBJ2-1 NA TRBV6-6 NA TGTGCCAGCAGTTACGAGATTTCCGACAATGAGCAGTTCTTC CASSYEISDNEQFF
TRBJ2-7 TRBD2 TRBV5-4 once TGTGCCAGCAGCCCCACTAGCGGGGGCCCCCGTCAGAAGCAGTACTTC CASSPTSGGPRQKQYF
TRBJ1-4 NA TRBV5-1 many TGCGCCAGCAGCTTGACAGCTCTAAATGAAAAACTGTTTTTT CASSLTALNEKLFF
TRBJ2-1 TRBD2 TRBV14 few TGTGCCAGCAGCCGCTCGACCTTACTAGCGGGGGTGGTCTTC CASSRSTLLAGVVF
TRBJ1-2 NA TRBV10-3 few TGTGCCATCAGTGAGCCAGGATCCACGAGCCGGGACATCTATGGCTACACCTTC CAISEPGSTSRDIYGYTF
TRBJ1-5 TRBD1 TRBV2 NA TGTGCCACCCAGACAGGGAATCAGCCCCAGCATTTT CATQTGNQPQHF
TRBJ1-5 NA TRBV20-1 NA TGCAGTGCTAGGCTGCAGCCCAATCAGCCCCAGCATTTT CSARLQPNQPQHF
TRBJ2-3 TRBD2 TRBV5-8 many TGTGCCAGCAGGGGCGGGGGGCAGCCCAGCACAGATACGCAGTATTTT CASRGGGQPSTDTQYF
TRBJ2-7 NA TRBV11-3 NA TGTGCCAGCAGCTTGTCTGGGGGCATACCCTACGAGCAGTACTTC CASSLSGGIPYEQYF
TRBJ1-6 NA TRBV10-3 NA TGTGCCATCAGCGGGGGTCCCTGGGTGGGTTCACCCCTCCACTTT CAISGGPWVGSPLHF
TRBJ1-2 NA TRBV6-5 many TGTGCCAGCACCCCCCGGGGGGGCGCCTATGGCTACACCTTC CASTPRGGAYGYTF
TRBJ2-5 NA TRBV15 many TGTGCCACCAGCAGAGGACGGCGAGAGACCCAGTACTTC CATSRGRRETQYF
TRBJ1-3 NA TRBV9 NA TGTGCCAGCAGCGTCGGGGGGCTGAGAAACACCATACAGTTT CASSVGGLRNTIQF
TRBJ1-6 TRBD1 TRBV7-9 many TGTGCCAGCAGCTTCGGACAGGACCGCGATTCACCCCTCCACTTT CASSFGQDRDSPLHF
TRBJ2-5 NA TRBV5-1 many TGCGCCAGCAGCTTGGCGGCAGGGGAAGAGACCCAGTACTTC CASSLAAGEETQYF
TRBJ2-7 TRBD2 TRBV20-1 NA TGCAGTGCTATCGGCCCGGGGGGTGGCGGGAGGGCCGGGTACGAGCAGTACTTC CSAIGPGGGGRAGYEQYF
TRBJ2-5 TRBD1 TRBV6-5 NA TGTGCCAGCAGACGAGCGACAGGGGGGGTTATGGACCAGTACTTC CASRRATGGVMDQYF
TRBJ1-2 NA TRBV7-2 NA TGTGCCAGCAGCTTAGGGCAGTTTAACTATGGCTACACCTTC CASSLGQFNYGYTF
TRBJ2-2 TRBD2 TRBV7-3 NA TGTGCCAGCAGCTCACAGCGGGAGGGCTACACCGGGGAGCTGTTTTTT CASSSQREGYTGELFF
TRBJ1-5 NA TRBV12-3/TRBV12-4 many TGTGCCAGCAGTTTAGAGGGTCGTAGCAATCAGCCCCAGCATTTT CASSLEGRSNQPQHF
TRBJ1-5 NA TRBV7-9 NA TGTGCCAGCAGCTTAGGGGGTGAGCCCCAGCATTTT CASSLGGEPQHF
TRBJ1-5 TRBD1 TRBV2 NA TGTGCCAGCAGGACGGACAGGGAGGGTCAGCCCCAGCATTTT CASRTDREGQPQHF
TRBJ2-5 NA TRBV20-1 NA TGCAGTGCGGGAATCCGGGAGCCCCGGGAGACCCAGTACTTC CSAGIREPRETQYF
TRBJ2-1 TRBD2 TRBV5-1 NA TGCGCCAGCAGCTTCGGAAGTAGCGGGGGGGTCAATGAGCAGTTCTTC CASSFGSSGGVNEQFF
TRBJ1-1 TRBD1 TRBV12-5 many TGTGCTAGTGGTCGACAGGGGTTGAACACTGAAGCTTTCTTT CASGRQGLNTEAFF
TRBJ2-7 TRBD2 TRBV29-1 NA TGCAGCGGTGTACTAGCGGGCAAACTCTACGAGCAGTACTTC CSGVLAGKLYEQYF
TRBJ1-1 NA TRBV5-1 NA TGCGCCACCTCCATTGGGGGGGGCGGCTCTGAAGCTTTCTTT CATSIGGGGSEAFF
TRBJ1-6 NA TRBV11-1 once TGTGCCAGCAGCCACGACAATTGGGGAGGACTCCACTTT CASSHDNWGGLHF
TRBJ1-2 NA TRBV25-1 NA TGTGCCGGTAGTGAACCAGGAGCCACTTGGTTGGGGTATGGCTACACCTTC CAGSEPGATWLGYGYTF
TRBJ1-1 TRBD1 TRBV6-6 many TGTGCCAGCAGAGATTTTCTGGGACAGGGGGCCACTGAAGCTTTCTTT CASRDFLGQGATEAFF
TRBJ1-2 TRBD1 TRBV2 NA TGTGCCACCAGTGACCCTGGACAGGGGTGGGAATATCACTTC CATSDPGQGWEYHF
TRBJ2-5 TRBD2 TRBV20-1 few TGCAGTGCTACCGGACTAGCGGGGGAAGGAGAGACCCAGTACTTC CSATGLAGEGETQYF
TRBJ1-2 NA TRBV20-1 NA TGCAGTGCTAGTGATTCGGGGGGTAGAGGCGGCTACACCTTC CSASDSGGRGGYTF
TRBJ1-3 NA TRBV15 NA TGTGCCACCAGCCTGGGGGCCACGTATGGAAACACCATATATTTT CATSLGATYGNTIYF
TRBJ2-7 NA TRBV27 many TGTGCCAGCAGGAGGGTTGTAGGGAGTTACTACGAGCAGTACTTC CASRRVVGSYYEQYF
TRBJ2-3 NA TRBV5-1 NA TGCGCCACCCGGGACCAATCAGATACGCAGTATTTT CATRDQSDTQYF
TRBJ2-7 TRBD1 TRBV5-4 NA TGTGCCAGCAGTCCGGGATTCACAGGGGTATGCGAGCAGTACTTC CASSPGFTGVCEQYF
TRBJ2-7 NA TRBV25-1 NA TGTGCCAGCAGTGGTAATGTCGGGAGAGCAGGTGAGCAGTACTTC CASSGNVGRAGEQYF
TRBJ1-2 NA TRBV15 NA TGTGCCACCAGCAGGTCCGGGACATCTAACGGCTACACCTTC CATSRSGTSNGYTF
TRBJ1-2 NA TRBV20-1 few TGCAGTGCCCAGGACAGCGCCTATGGCTACACCTTC CSAQDSAYGYTF
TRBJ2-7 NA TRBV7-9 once TGTGCCAGCAGCGGTACGACCGGTTACGAGCAGTACTTC CASSGTTGYEQYF
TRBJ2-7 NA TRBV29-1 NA TGCAGCGTTGGCAGCACATCCCCGGGAAGGGAGCAGTACTTC CSVGSTSPGREQYF
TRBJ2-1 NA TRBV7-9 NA TGTGCCAGCAGAGTATTGGGGGAGGCGAATGAGCAGTTCTTC CASRVLGEANEQFF